Each of the 11 T cell receptor beta chains below was sequenced from the same sample in a study of shared clonotypes between healthy human individuals. Data came from immunoSEQ multiplex PCR; TCRdb stores just in-frame clones and leaves some out. The sample includes nearly 500,000 clones, over 60% of them seen just once. Source material: PBMCs. All receptors come from a woman aged 40 to 55 in good health. Some clones in this sample may be carry-over from other donors' samples.

The V and J genes are TRBV7-2 and TRBJ2-1, with D perhaps matching TRBD2 (5 bases). The CDR3 consists of 16 residues. From germline, CDR1 is SGHTA and CDR2 FQGNSA. Trimming removed 5 bases from V and 2 bases from J, with 16 bases in between. This chain's CDR3 is CASSPRVGRAYNEQFF. The CDR3 DNA is TGTGCCAGCAGCCCCCGGGTAGGGAGAGCCTACAATGAGCAGTTCTTC.

As to this clone: A much more abundant neighbour one base away suggests this may be a read error. The same CDR3 is also encoded by other DNA sequences in this sample. The V call is TRBV28, the J call TRBJ1-1, with D uncertain. CDR3 length: 13 amino acids. The germline V gene has CDR1 MDHEN and CDR2 SYDVKM. The CDR3 sequence is CASSLAGPTEAFF. The CDR3 DNA sequence: TGTGCCAGCAGCCTGGCAGGCCCCACTGAGGCTTTCTTT.

The V call is TRBV19, the J call TRBJ1-4, with D unresolved. Germline CDR1 reads LNHDA; CDR2 reads SQIVND (reference sequence). The V gene lost 6 bases and the J gene lost 0 bases, with 11 bases spanning the gap. This CDR3 comprises 15 residues. The CDR3 here is CASRDLGSTNEKLFF. The CDR3 DNA follows: TGTGCCAGTAGGGACCTGGGCTCAACTAATGAAAAACTGTTTTTT.

The J gene is TRBJ2-1, the V gene TRBV10-1; D may correspond to TRBD1 or TRBD2 (6 bases each). Germline V gives CDR1 WNHNN, CDR2 SYGVQD (reference sequence). Trimming took 5 bases from V and 10 from J, leaving 21 bases between them. CDR3 length: 15 amino acids. The DNA for the CDR3 is TGCGCCAGCAGTCCGCGGGACACTTGGGCGGAGGAGCAGTTCTTC. Amino acid sequence: CASSPRDTWAEEQFF.

Worth noting for this clone: A read error is possible here, since a much larger clone lies one base away. In the same sample, other DNA sequences code for this CDR3. V gene TRBV30 combines with J gene TRBJ2-7, with a possible D match to TRBD2 (6 bases). CDR1 GTSNPN and CDR2 SVGIG come from the germline V gene (reference sequence). The CDR3 is 14 amino acids. V was shortened by 6 bases and J by 2 bases, with 17 bases between the two germline ends. CDR3: CACNRGLAAYEQYF. The CDR3 coding sequence is TGTGCCTGCAATAGGGGACTGGCGGCCTACGAGCAGTACTTC.

This chain's CDR3 is CASNRFADSNQPQHF. The CDR3 nucleotides read TGTGCCAGCAACCGGTTTGCCGATAGCAATCAGCCCCAGCATTTT. The chain links TRBV7-2 to TRBJ1-5, with D unresolved. There are 15 residues in the CDR3. CDR1 and CDR2 from the germline V gene are SGHTA and FQGNSA. Between the trimmed V and J ends, which lost 7 bases and 0 bases, there was a span of 13 bases.

V and J are TRBV25-1 and TRBJ2-3; D may be TRBD1 (6 bases). The CDR3 contains 15 residues. The ends were cut back, 4 bases at V and 0 bases at J, with 11 bases in the middle. CDR1 and CDR2 (germline): MGHDK, SYGVNS. CDR3 protein: CASSVDRFSTDTQYF. The CDR3 DNA is TGTGCCAGCAGTGTAGACAGGTTTAGCACAGATACGCAGTATTTT.

This sequence joins TRBV28 and TRBJ2-3; 10 bases are shared with TRBD2. The V segment lost 3 bases and the J segment 9 bases; nucleotides outside the gene matches: 6. The CDR3 covers 14 residues. Germline assignment: CDR1 MDHEN and CDR2 SYDVKM. CDR3: CASSFAPSGRTQYF. For the CDR3, the DNA is TGTGCCAGCAGTTTTGCGCCTAGCGGGAGAACGCAGTATTTT.

The chain combines TRBV6-5 with TRBJ2-3, with TRBD1 as a possible D gene (5 bases). The CDR3 length is 15 residues. CDR1 is MNHEY and CDR2 is SVGAGI in the germline V gene. Trimming pared 6 bases from V and 0 bases from J, leaving 13 bases between. CDR3 sequence: CASSPGLGSTDTQYF. The CDR3 DNA reads TGTGCCAGCAGCCCAGGGTTGGGTAGCACAGATACGCAGTATTTT.

V is TRBV7-2 and J is TRBJ2-7; 7 nucleotides align to TRBD2. The CDR3 length is 13 residues. Germline-derived CDR1 and CDR2 are SGHTA and FQGNSA. V lost 4 bases and J lost 2; bases outside the gene matches: 2. CDR3 nucleotide sequence: TGTGCCAGCAGCTCTAGCGGTACCTACGAGCAGTACTTC. Amino acids: CASSSSGTYEQYF.

The rearrangement joins TRBV2 to TRBJ2-7, with TRBD1 matching over 11 bases. CDR1 SNHLY and CDR2 FYNNEI come from the germline V gene. The CDR3 is 16 residues long. V dropped 1 base and J dropped 3; count of bases not matched to a gene: 5. The CDR3 protein is CASSEGPGTGGYEQYF. The CDR3 nucleotides read TGTGCCAGCAGTGAAGGCCCCGGGACAGGGGGCTACGAGCAGTACTTC.